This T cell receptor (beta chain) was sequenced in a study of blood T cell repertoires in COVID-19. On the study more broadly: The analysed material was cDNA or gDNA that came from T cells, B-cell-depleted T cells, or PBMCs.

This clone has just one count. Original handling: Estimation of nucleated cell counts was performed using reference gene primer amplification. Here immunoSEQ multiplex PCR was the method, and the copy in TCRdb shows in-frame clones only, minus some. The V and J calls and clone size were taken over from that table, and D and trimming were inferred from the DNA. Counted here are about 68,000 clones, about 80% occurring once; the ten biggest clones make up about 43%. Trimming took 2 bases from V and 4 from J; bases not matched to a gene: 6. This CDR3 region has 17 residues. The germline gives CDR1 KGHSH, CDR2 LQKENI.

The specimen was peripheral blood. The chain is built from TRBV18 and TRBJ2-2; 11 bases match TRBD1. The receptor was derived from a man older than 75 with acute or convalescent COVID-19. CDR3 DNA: TGTGCCAGCTCACCAAGGACAGGGGGCTCTGGCACCGGGGAGCTGTTTTTT. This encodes CASSPRTGGSGTGELFF.